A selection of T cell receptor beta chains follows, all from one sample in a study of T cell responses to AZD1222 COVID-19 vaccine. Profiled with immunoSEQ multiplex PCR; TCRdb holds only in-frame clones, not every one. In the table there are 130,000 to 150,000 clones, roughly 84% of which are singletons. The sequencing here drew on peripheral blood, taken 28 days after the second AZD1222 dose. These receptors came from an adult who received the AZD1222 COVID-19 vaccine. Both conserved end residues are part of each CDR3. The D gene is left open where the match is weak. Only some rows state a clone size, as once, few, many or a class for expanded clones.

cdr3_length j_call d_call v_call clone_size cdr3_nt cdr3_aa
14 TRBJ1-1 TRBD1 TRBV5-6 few TGTGCCAGCAGCTGGGGACAGGCAGGTGCTGAAGCTTTCTTT CASSWGQAGAEAFF
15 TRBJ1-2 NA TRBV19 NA TGTGCCAGTAGTATGAGACAGCTTTTACTCTATGGCTACACCTTC CASSMRQLLLYGYTF
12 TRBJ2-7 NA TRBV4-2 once TGTGCCAGCAGCCCCCCCGGAAGCGAGCAGTACTTC CASSPPGSEQYF
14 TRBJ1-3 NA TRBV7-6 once TGTGCCAGCAGTTTGGCCAGCTCTGGAAACACCATATATTTT CASSLASSGNTIYF
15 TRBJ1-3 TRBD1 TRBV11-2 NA TGTGCCAGCAGCCTGGGACCGGACAGGGAAGACACCATATATTTT CASSLGPDREDTIYF
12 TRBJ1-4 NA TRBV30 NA TGTGCCTGGAGTGACATTAGTGAAAAACTGTTTTTT CAWSDISEKLFF
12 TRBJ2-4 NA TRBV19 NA TGTGCCAGTAGTACAGCACGGGACATTCAGTACTTC CASSTARDIQYF
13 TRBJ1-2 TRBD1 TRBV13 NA TGTGCCAGCAGCCTTACAGGGGCCTGGGGCTACACCTTC CASSLTGAWGYTF
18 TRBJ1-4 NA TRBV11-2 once TGTGCCAGCAGCTTGGGAACGGGTCACCGTCGATCCCCAAGGGGGCTGTTTTTT CASSLGTGHRRSPRGLFF
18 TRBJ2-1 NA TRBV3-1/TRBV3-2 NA TGTGCCAGCAGCCAAGATGGCCCACTAGTAGTGGGGCTGAATGAGCAGTTCTTC CASSQDGPLVVGLNEQFF
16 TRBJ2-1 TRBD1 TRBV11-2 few TGTGCCAGCAGCTTAGAGGCGCGCAGGGGGTACAATGAGCAGTTCTTC CASSLEARRGYNEQFF
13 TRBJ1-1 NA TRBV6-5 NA TGTGCCAGCAGTTCCCAAAGACAGACTTTGGCTTTCTTT CASSSQRQTLAFF
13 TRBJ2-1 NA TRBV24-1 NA TGTGCCACCAGTGACCCCCACGGAAATGAGCAGTTCTTC CATSDPHGNEQFF
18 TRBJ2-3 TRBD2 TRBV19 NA TGTGCCAGTAGTATAGTTGATGGGCTAGCGGGCCGCACAGATACGCAGTATTTT CASSIVDGLAGRTDTQYF
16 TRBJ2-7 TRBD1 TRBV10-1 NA TGCGCCAGCAGTGAGGAGTCGGGGACAGGCTCCTACGAGCAGTACTTC CASSEESGTGSYEQYF
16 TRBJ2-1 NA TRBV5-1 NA TGCGCCAGCAGACTTTTCCAGGGGGGTTTGGTGAATGAGCAGTTCTTC CASRLFQGGLVNEQFF
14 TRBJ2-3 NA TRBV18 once TGTGCCAGCTCACCACGACAGAGCACAGATACGCAGTATTTT CASSPRQSTDTQYF
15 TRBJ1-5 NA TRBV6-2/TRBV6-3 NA TGTGCCAGCAGTTATGGGGGATCGAACAATCAGCCCCAGCATTTT CASSYGGSNNQPQHF
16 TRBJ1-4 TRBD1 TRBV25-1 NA TGTGCCAGCAGTGAATTGCAGGGGGGATATAATGAAAAACTGTTTTTT CASSELQGGYNEKLFF
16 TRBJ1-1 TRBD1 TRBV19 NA TGTGCCAGTAGTTCCCGTCCCTACAGGGGATTAACTGAAGCTTTCTTT CASSSRPYRGLTEAFF
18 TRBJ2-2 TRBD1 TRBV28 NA TGTGCCAGCAGTTTATACGGCTGGGGACAGGGCAATACCGGGGAGCTGTTTTTT CASSLYGWGQGNTGELFF
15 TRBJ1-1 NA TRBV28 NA TGTGCCAGCAGTTTTAGGGGGGCCGGGAACACTGAAGCTTTCTTT CASSFRGAGNTEAFF
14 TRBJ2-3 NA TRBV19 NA TGTGCCAGTAGTATGCAGGTATTCACAGATACGCAGTATTTT CASSMQVFTDTQYF
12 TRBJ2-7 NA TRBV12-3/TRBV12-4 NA TGTGCCAGCAGTAGCGCCAGATTCCAGCAGTACTTC CASSSARFQQYF
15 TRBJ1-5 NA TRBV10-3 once TGTGCCATCAGTGAGTCGACGGAATCTGGCCAGCCCCAGCATTTT CAISESTESGQPQHF
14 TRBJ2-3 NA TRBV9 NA TGTGCCAGCACCCCAGCAGGGGTTGAGGATACGCAGTATTTT CASTPAGVEDTQYF
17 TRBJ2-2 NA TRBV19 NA TGTGCCAGTAGTATGCGTAGACAGGACCATGGGGCCGGGGAGCTGTTTTTT CASSMRRQDHGAGELFF
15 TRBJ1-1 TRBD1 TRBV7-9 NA TGTGCCAGCAGTGATACAGGGGAGTGGAACACTGAAGCTTTCTTT CASSDTGEWNTEAFF
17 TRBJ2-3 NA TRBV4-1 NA TGCGCCAGCAGCCAAGATCTTCAGGGGCCGGGCACAGATACGCAGTATTTT CASSQDLQGPGTDTQYF
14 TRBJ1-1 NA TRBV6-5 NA TGTGCCAGCAGTTACTCCAATCAGGGCACTGAAGCTTTCTTT CASSYSNQGTEAFF
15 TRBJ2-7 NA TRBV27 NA TGTGCCAGCAGTTTAAGCGGCGGGGCCTCCTACGAGCAGTACTTC CASSLSGGASYEQYF
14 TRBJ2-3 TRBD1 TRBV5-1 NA TGCGCCAGCGGGACAGGGGTTCTCGAAGATACGCAGTATTTT CASGTGVLEDTQYF
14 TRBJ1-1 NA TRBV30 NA TGTGCCTGGATGTTCCAGGGGAGGAACACTGAAGCTTTCTTT CAWMFQGRNTEAFF
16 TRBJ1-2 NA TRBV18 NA TGTGCCAGCTCACCTGATGACCTCCCGAGCGACTATGGCTACACCTTC CASSPDDLPSDYGYTF
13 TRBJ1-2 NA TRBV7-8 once TGTGCCAGCAGCGGCACAGGGAACTATGGCTACACCTTC CASSGTGNYGYTF
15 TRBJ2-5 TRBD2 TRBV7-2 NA TGTGCCAGCAGCTGGGGCGGGGGGGCCCAGGAGACCCAGTACTTC CASSWGGGAQETQYF
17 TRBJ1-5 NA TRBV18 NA TGTGCCAGCTCACCACTGGCCGCCGCCGGGAGCAATCAGCCCCAGCATTTT CASSPLAAAGSNQPQHF
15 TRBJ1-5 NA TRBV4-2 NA TGTGCCAGCAGCCAAGATCAGGGAGACAATCAGCCTCAGCATTTT CASSQDQGDNQPQHF
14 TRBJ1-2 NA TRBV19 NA TGTGCCAGTTACTATGACAGGCCCGGCTATGGCTACACCTTC CASYYDRPGYGYTF
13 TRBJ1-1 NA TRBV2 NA TGTGCCAGCAGTGATATGGGGAGGCCTGAAGCTTTCTTT CASSDMGRPEAFF
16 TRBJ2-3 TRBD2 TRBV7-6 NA TGTGCCAGCAGCTTATTAGCGGGACCCGCCACAGATACGCAGTATTTT CASSLLAGPATDTQYF
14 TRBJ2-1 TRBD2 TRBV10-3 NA TGTGCCATCGGCGCGGGACTAGGCTACAATGAGCAGTTCTTC CAIGAGLGYNEQFF
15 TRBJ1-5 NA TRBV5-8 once TGTGCCAGCAGCCGGGACACACTCCTGGGGGGGCCCCAGCATTTT CASSRDTLLGGPQHF
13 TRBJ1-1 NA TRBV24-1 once TGTGTCACCCGAGGGGCGTTGAACACTGAAGCTTTCTTT CVTRGALNTEAFF
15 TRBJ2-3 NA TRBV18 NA TGTGCCAGCTCACTCCGACAGCCAGCCACAGATACGCAGTATTTT CASSLRQPATDTQYF